Listed below are T cell receptor beta chains from one sample, sequenced in a study of T cells in localized non-small cell lung cancer. Libraries were prepared by immunoSEQ multiplex PCR; TCRdb keeps only in-frame clonotypes and omits some of them. The repertoire holds about 2,000 clones, with roughly a third as singletons. The sample here was lung tumor tissue, taken before any cancer treatment. These receptor sequences come from a male donor at least 60 years old with stage II lung adenocarcinoma. Both conserved end residues are part of each CDR3. The order of the fields is J gene, V gene, D gene, CDR3 length, CDR3 protein. A D gene is named only where the DNA matches it firmly.

TRBJ2-3 TRBV11-3 . 15 CASSLTGTSTDTQYF
TRBJ2-3 TRBV12-5 TRBD2 17 CASGLVIIAGFLDTQYF
TRBJ2-1 TRBV16 . 14 CASSQSRGGNEQFF
TRBJ1-4 TRBV6-8 TRBD1 15 CASSLGTGANEKLFF
TRBJ2-7 TRBV18 TRBD1 15 CASSASVGGPYEQYF
TRBJ2-1 TRBV6-1 . 16 CASSEGVLRTNNEQFF
TRBJ2-3 TRBV9 . 16 CASSEYGGTITDTQYF
TRBJ1-2 TRBV28 TRBD1 14 CASSYRGHDYGYTF
TRBJ2-5 TRBV18 . 13 CASSNGVEEAQYF
TRBJ2-7 TRBV6-8 . 15 CASSPGLSNPYEQYF
TRBJ2-2 TRBV19 . 13 CASRTGGAGELFF
TRBJ2-7 TRBV11-3 . 14 CASSFGTASAEQYF
TRBJ1-4 TRBV19 . 14 CASSMDGRNEKLFF
TRBJ2-7 TRBV18 . 13 CASAGRNKTEQYF
TRBJ1-1 TRBV10-3 . 15 CAISESAGANTEAFF
TRBJ1-1 TRBV19 . 14 CASSMRQGNTEAFF
TRBJ2-7 TRBV28 . 12 CASRRPGQEQYF
TRBJ1-2 TRBV5-1 . 15 CASSPVVGKAAGYTF
TRBJ1-1 TRBV6-8 TRBD1 15 CASSPQGVGDTEAFF
TRBJ1-2 TRBV23-1 . 15 CASSQDPGGSYGYTF
TRBJ1-1 TRBV6-8 . 13 CAIRFRGNTEAFF
TRBJ1-2 TRBV18 . 14 CASSPTGPGDGYTF
TRBJ1-1 TRBV30 . 13 CAWSRQLNTEAFF
TRBJ1-2 TRBV6-8 . 12 CAILNRAYGYTF
TRBJ1-6 TRBV28 . 15 CASTVFHRVRSPLHF
TRBJ2-1 TRBV6-8 . 13 CASTAGSVREQFF
TRBJ1-3 TRBV30 . 16 CAWSVYRGMIGNTIYF
TRBJ1-2 TRBV19 . 11 CASRADYGYTF
TRBJ2-5 TRBV30 . 13 CAWSNGVQETQYF